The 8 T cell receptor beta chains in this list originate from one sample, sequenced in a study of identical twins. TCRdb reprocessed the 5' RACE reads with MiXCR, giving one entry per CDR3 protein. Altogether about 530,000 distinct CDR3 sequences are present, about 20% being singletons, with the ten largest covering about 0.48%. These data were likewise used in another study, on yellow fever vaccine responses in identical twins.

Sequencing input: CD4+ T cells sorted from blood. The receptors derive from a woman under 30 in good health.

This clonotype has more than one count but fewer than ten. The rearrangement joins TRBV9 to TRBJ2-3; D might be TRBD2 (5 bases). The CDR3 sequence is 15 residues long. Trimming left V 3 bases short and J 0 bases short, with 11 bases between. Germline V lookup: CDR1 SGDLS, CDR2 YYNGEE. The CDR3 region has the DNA TGTGCCAGCAGCGCCGGACTCCTGAGCACAGATACGCAGTATTTT. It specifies CASSAGLLSTDTQYF.

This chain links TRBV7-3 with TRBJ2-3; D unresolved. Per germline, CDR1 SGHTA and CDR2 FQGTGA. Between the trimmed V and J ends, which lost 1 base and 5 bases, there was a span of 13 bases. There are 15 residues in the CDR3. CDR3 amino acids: CASSLILGSGDTQYF. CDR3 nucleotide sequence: TGTGCCAGCAGCTTAATTTTAGGATCCGGAGATACGCAGTATTTT.

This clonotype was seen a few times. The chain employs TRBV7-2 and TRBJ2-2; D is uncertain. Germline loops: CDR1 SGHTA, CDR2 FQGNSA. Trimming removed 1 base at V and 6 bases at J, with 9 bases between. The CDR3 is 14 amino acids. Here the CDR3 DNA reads TGTGCCAGCAGCTTAGTCTGGGCCTCCGGGGAGCTGTTTTTT. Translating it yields CASSLVWASGELFF. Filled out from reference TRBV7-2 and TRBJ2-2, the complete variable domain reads GAGVSQSPSNKVTEKGKDVELRCDPISGHTALYWYRQSLGQGLEFLIYFQGNSAPDKSGLPSDRFSAERTGGSVSTLTIQRTQQEDSAVYLCASSLVWASGELFFGEGSRLTVL.

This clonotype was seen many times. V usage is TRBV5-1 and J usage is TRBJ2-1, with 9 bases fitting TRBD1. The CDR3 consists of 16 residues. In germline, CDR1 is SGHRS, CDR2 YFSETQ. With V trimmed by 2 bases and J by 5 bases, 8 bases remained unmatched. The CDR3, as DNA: TGCGCCAGCAGCTTTACCGGGACAGGGATCGACAATGAGCAGTTCTTC. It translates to CASSFTGTGIDNEQFF. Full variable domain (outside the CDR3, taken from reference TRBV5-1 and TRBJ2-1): KAGVTQTPRYLIKTRGQQVTLSCSPISGHRSVSWYQQTPGQGLQFLFEYFSETQRNKGNFPGRFSGRQFSNSRSEMNVSTLELGDSALYLCASSFTGTGIDNEQFFGPGTRLTVL.

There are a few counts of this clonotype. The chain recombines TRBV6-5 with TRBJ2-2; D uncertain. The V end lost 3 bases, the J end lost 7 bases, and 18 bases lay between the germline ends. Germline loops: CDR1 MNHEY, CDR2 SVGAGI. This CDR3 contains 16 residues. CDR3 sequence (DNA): TGTGCCAGCAGTTATTACATTCCACCGGGTTTCGGGGAGCTGTTTTTT. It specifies CASSYYIPPGFGELFF.

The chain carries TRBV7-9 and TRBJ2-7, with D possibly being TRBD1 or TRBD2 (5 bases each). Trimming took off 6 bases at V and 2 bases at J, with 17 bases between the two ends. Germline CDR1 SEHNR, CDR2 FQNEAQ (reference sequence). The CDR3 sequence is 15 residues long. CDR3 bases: TGTGCCAGCAGTTCCAGGGCTCAGGGACCCTACGAGCAGTACGTC. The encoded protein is CASSSRAQGPYEQYV.

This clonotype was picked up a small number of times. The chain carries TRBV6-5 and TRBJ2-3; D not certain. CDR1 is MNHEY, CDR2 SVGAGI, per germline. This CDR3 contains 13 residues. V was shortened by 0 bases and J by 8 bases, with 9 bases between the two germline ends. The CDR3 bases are TGTGCCAGCAGTTACTCGATGGGTGGTACGCAGTATTTT. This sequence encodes CASSYSMGGTQYF.

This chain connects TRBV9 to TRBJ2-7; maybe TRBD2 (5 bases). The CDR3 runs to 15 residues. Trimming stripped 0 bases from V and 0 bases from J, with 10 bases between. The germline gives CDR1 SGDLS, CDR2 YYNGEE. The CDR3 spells CASSVGSANSYEQYF. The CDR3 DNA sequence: TGTGCCAGCAGCGTAGGTAGCGCCAACTCCTACGAGCAGTACTTC.